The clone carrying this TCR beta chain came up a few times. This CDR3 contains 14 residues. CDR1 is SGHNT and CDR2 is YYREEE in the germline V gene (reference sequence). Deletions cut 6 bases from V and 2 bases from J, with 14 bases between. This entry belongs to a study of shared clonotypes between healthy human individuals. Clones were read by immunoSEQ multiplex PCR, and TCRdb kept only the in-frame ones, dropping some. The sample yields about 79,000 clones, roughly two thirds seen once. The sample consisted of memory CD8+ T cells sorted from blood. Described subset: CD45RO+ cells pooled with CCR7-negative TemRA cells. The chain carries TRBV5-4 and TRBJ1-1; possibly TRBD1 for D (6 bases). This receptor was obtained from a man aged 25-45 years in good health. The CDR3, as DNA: TGTGCCAGCATGGGGGGCTTGGCCAACACTGAAGCTTTCTTT. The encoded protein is CASMGGLANTEAFF.